This entry describes one T cell receptor (beta chain). What this receptor recognizes is not known. Nothing much larger sits one base from this clone, and base qualities are not available. These data come from a study of control samples from healthy donors and cancer patients (TCRdb year 2020). V and J are truncated by 3 bases and 2 bases respectively, leaving an intervening sequence of 16 bases. From the germline V gene, CDR1 is SNHLY and CDR2 is FYNNEI. Taken from cysteine to phenylalanine, the CDR3 has 16 residues. Here the CDR3 DNA is all that survives: 48 bases in frame from base 1. The library was built by means of the immunoSEQ multiplex PCR assay. The clones in this table, taken by TCRdb from immuneACCESS, are in-frame only. Not every clone is retained; where verified, under half of the shortfall comes from an unresolved V gene, and the cause of the rest is unknown. In all, the sample holds about 94,000 clones, and just over 90% of those were seen once. Under 4% of the sample is in the top ten clones.

This receptor chain uses TRBV2 and TRBJ1-2; the D region possibly corresponds to TRBD1 (5 bases align). The material sequenced was blood. The TCR originated in a woman under 30 in good health. The DNA is as follows: TGTGCCAGCAGTGACCCGTATGGCAGGGAGAACTATGGCTACACCTTC. This sequence encodes CASSDPYGRENYGYTF.